This TCR beta chain was recovered during a study of T cell responses to AZD1222 COVID-19 vaccine. Using immunoSEQ multiplex PCR, the repertoire was profiled, and TCRdb retains in-frame clones only, with some absent. This sample has some 150,000 clones, with 90% found just once. Study outcomes and limitations: CD4 TCRs associated with vaccination spanned spike, dominating at 160-218 and 743-854. Only a handful of AZD1222 recipients, about six in all, had baseline seropositivity.

Trimming stripped 0 bases from V and 2 bases from J, with 12 bases between. In germline, CDR1 is SGHRS, CDR2 YFSETQ. This CDR3 is 15 amino acids long. As to this clone: As yet, its antigen is unknown.

The source was peripheral blood, collected on day 0 of AZD1222 vaccination. V gene TRBV5-1 combines with J gene TRBJ2-7; D is unclear. The clonotype originates from an adult in good health. CDR3 sequence reads: CASSLESGRAYEQYF. Written as DNA, the CDR3 is TGCGCCAGCAGCTTGGAGTCTGGTCGGGCCTACGAGCAGTACTTC.